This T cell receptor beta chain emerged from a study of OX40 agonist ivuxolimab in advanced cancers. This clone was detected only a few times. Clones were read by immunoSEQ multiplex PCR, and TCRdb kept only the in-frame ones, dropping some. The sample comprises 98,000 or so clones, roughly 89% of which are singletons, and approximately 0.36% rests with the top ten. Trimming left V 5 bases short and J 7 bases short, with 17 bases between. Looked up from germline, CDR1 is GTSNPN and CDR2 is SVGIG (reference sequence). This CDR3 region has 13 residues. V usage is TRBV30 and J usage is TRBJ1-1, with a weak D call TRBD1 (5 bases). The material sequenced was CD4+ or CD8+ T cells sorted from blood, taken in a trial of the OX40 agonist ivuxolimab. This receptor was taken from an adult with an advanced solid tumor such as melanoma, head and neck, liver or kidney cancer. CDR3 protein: CAWLLPGGVEAFF. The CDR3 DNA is TGTGCCTGGCTTCTCCCTGGGGGGGTTGAAGCTTTCTTT.